This T cell receptor beta chain was sequenced in a study of identical twins. Study results and limitations: Potential partial confounding of zero-insertion analyses by invariant MAIT and iNKT cells was noted.

V shed 1 base and J shed 7 bases, with 14 bases lying between them. Per germline, CDR1 SEHNR and CDR2 FQNEAQ (reference sequence). The CDR3 sequence is 15 residues long. Unique molecular identifiers were present on the cDNA, which also gained a universal primer site by template switching. TCRdb ran MiXCR on the 5' RACE reads and lists one entry per CDR3 protein. The profile shows about 500,000 distinct CDR3 sequences, 13% to 15% of them singletons. This clonotype was counted at least ten times. Its antigen is not known. The sample was also linked to a second study, of yellow fever vaccine responses in identical twins. This second study notes: Reportedly, twins showed a vaccine T cell response that looked partly convergent and partly personalized.

The source of this sequence is a woman younger than 30 in good health. Sequencing was done on a sample of CD4+ T cells sorted from blood. This sequence joins TRBV7-9 and TRBJ1-5, with D possibly matching TRBD1 (5 bases). In DNA, the CDR3 is TGTGCCAGCAGCTTAGGGGCGCAGGGCTACCAGCCCCAGCATTTT. The encoded protein is CASSLGAQGYQPQHF.